This TCR beta chain derives from a study of CD8 T cells in Susac syndrome (dated by TCRdb to about 2019). As for the study more broadly: Among the sequenced Susac syndrome patients, over five had clinically active disease and about eight were in clinical remission. At blood withdrawal, Susac syndrome patients were either therapy-naive, taking corticosteroids (in some cases with IVIg as well), or taking IVIg alone. Repertoire sequencing was used to test whether CD8+ T cell activation and differentiation in Susac syndrome was antigen driven. Results the study describes overall, beyond this receptor: No clonal expansion was detected in the CD4+ T cell repertoire of Susac syndrome patients. The number of individuals in the TCR sequencing and HLA analysis was recognized as being relatively small.

Peripheral blood CD8+ and CD4+ T cells from healthy donors, Susac syndrome patients and multiple sclerosis patients were profiled using high-throughput TCR beta sequencing. The Susac syndrome patients fulfilled recently defined diagnostic criteria for either definite or probable disease. Bulk CD8+ and CD4+ T cells were purified by magnetic negative isolation, whereas CD8+ TEMRA cells were enriched by FACS. Blood was collected in EDTA tubes and processed within 24 hours, with PBMCs isolated through density gradient centrifugation. PBMCs intended for TCR sequencing were frozen in liquid nitrogen and were later thawed in a 37 degrees C water bath. The sorted or isolated CD4+, CD8+ and CD8+ TEMRA cells reached a purity of at least 90%. For this clonotype: This receptor's antigen is unknown. The input lacks base qualities; no much larger clone sits a single base away.

RNA was extracted using the RNeasy kit, and roughly 0.45 to 1 microgram was reverse transcribed with random hexamers. The immunoSEQ multiplex PCR assay, which covers 54 Vbeta and 13 Jbeta segments, was used to amplify TCR beta CDR3 regions. PCR amplification bias was corrected using a synthetic template baseline for primer optimization and computational correction. The paper's processing steps were these. Only productive sequences were kept, with reads annotated to V, D and J genes according to IMGT and analyzed in immunoSEQ Analyzer. To calculate clonality, Shannon entropy was normalized by log2 of the number of productive unique sequences and then subtracted from one. For each patient and control, public and private clones were evaluated among the 100 most prevalent clones. Clones were defined as Susac-specific if absent from the healthy and MS cohorts, from 900 to 1,200 published viral clones and from other ImmuneACCESS disease sequences. TCRdb ran its own pipeline on the public reads, namely fastp trimming at Q25 and MiXCR clone calling, and kept in-frame beta chains. Every entry covers one CDR3 protein and lists the most common genes and DNA from its rows. TCRdb's processing, not the study's, gives the V and J calls here. In all, the sample holds about 190,000 distinct CDR3 sequences, and 90% to 95% of those were seen once. The ten biggest clones cover about 0.1% of the sample.

The CDR3 holds 14 amino acids from the cysteine to the phenylalanine. The entry retains the CDR3 DNA only, 42 bases that are in frame from base 1. From a lookup of the germline V gene, CDR1 and CDR2 are MNHEY and SVGAGI. Between the V and J ends, shortened by 2 bases and 3 bases respectively, the junction contains 11 bases. This TCR derives from a human donor with Susac syndrome. The sequence links TRBV6-5 to TRBJ2-7; the D gene is unclear. Sequenced sample: CD4+ T cells from PBMCs. The bases are TGTGCCAGCAGTTACGGTCAGAAAAACTACGAGCAGTACTTC. Translated, this is CASSYGQKNYEQYF.